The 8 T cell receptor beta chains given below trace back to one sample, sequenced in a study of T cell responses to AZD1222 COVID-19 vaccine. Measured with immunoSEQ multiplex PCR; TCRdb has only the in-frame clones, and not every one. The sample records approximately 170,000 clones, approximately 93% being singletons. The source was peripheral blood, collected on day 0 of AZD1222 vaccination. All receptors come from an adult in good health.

DNA for the CDR3: TGTGCCAGCAGTTTCCTCCGGATGAACACTGAAGCTTTCTTT. This translates into CASSFLRMNTEAFF. This chain links TRBV27 with TRBJ1-1; D is ambiguous. Trimming left V 3 bases short and J 0 bases short, with 8 bases between. Germline V gene data show CDR1 as MNHEY and CDR2 as SMNVEV (reference sequence). The length of the CDR3 is 14 residues.

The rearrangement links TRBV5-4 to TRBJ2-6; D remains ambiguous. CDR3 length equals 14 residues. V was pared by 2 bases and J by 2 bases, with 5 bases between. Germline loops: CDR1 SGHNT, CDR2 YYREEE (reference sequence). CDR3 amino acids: CASSFGPGANVLTF. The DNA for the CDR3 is TGTGCCAGCAGCTTCGGGCCTGGGGCCAACGTCCTGACTTTC.

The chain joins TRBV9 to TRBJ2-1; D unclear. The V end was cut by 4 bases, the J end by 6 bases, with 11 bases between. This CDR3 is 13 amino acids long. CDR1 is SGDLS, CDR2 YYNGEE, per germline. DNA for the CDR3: TGTGCCAGCAGCCTCCTTCCCCTCAATGAGCAGTTCTTC. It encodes CASSLLPLNEQFF. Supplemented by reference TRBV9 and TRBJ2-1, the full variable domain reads DSGVTQTPKHLITATGQRVTLRCSPRSGDLSVYWYQQSLDQGLQFLIQYYNGEERAKGNILERFSAQQFPDLHSELNLSSLELGDSALYFCASSLLPLNEQFFGPGTRLTVL.

This chain's CDR3 is CATSPRQAYGYTF. The CDR3 DNA reads as TGTGCCACCTCACCCCGACAGGCCTATGGCTACACCTTC. The V and J genes are TRBV6-5 and TRBJ1-2; TRBD1 might be the D (6 bases). The V gene's germline CDR1 is MNHEY and CDR2 SVGAGI. CDR3 size: 13 residues. V lost 10 bases and J lost 4, with 16 bases in between.

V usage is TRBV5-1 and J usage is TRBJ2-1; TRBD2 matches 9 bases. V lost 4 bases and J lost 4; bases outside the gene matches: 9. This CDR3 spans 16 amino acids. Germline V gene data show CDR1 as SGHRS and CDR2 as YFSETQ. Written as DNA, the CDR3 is TGCGCCAGCAGCACCGGTAGCGGGAGAGTGTACAATGAGCAGTTCTTC. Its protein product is CASSTGSGRVYNEQFF.

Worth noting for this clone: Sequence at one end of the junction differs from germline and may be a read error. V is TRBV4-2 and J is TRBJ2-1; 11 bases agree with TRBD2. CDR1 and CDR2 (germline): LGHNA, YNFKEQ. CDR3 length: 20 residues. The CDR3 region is CASSQPPGLAGNRSYDEQFF. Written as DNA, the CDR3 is TGTGCCAGCAGCCAGCCCCCTGGACTAGCGGGCAATAGATCCTACGATGAGCAGTTCTTC.

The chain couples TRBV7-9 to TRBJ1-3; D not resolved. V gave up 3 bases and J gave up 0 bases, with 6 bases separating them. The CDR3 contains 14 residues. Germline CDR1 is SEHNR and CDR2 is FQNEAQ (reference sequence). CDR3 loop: CASSFSVSGNTIYF. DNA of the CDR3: TGTGCCAGCAGCTTCTCGGTCTCTGGAAACACCATATATTTT.

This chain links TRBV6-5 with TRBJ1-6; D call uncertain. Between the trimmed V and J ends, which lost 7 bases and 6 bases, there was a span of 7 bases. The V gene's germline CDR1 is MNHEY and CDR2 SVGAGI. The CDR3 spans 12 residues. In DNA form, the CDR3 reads TGTGCCAGCACACGTAGTAATTCACCCCTCCACTTT. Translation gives CASTRSNSPLHF.